This TCR beta chain was captured in a study of blood T cell repertoires in COVID-19. About the research overall: In each case, the material was cDNA or gDNA derived from T cells, B-cell-depleted T cells, or PBMCs.

Profiled with immunoSEQ multiplex PCR; TCRdb holds only in-frame clones, not every one. The table lists roughly 100,000 clones, approximately 85% of them singletons, with 4% to 5% in the top ten. The germline gives CDR1 SGHNT, CDR2 YYREEE (reference sequence). The germline V and J ends were trimmed by 4 bases and 7 bases, with 12 bases remaining between them. The CDR3 length is 12 residues. The rearrangement uses TRBV5-4 and TRBJ2-7; D gene unclear. The specimen sequenced was peripheral blood. The receptor's source is a man between 50 and 59 years old with acute or convalescent COVID-19. CDR3 DNA: TGTGCCAGCAGCAGAGGCGGTAGTGAGCAGTACTTC. It translates to CASSRGGSEQYF.